These 20 T cell receptor beta chains were sequenced from one sample in a study of shared clonotypes between healthy human individuals. Profiled with immunoSEQ multiplex PCR; TCRdb holds only in-frame clones, not every one. The data hold approximately 1.5 million clones, with around 98% observed a single time. Input material: naive CD4+ T cells sorted from blood. Subset noted: CD45RA+ positively selected. The receptors here all came from a man aged 30-40 years in good health.

V is TRBV28 and J is TRBJ2-2; D perhaps matches TRBD1 (5 bases). Per germline, CDR1 MDHEN and CDR2 SYDVKM. V was pared by 5 bases and J by 0 bases, with 16 bases between. The CDR3 has 17 amino acids. The CDR3 here is CASSPAGLLANTGELFF. The CDR3 DNA reads TGTGCCAGCAGTCCAGCAGGGCTTCTCGCGAACACCGGGGAGCTGTTTTTT.

The chain recombines TRBV2 with TRBJ1-3, with a weak D call TRBD1 (6 bases). The CDR3 loop spans 18 amino acids. Germline lookup yields CDR1 SNHLY and CDR2 FYNNEI. V lost 1 base to trimming and J lost 4 bases, with 20 bases between them. The CDR3 here is CASSEVGAGGVIGNTIYF. The DNA of the CDR3 is TGTGCCAGCAGTGAAGTGGGGGCTGGAGGGGTAATCGGAAACACCATATATTTT.

The J gene is TRBJ2-3, the V gene TRBV5-1, with D unresolved. This CDR3 has 14 amino acids. Germline-derived CDR1 and CDR2 are SGHRS and YFSETQ. V was pared by 0 bases and J by 6 bases, with 11 bases between. The CDR3, as DNA: TGCGCCAGCAGCTTGGGTTCAGTATCGGATACGCAGTATTTT. This translates into CASSLGSVSDTQYF.

V is TRBV5-4 and J is TRBJ2-2; D is unresolved. The CDR3 contains 17 residues. Trimming removed 2 bases from V and 2 bases from J, with 16 bases in between. Germline CDR1 reads SGHNT; CDR2 reads YYREEE (reference sequence). This CDR3 reads CASSLGITVTNTGELFF. Written as DNA, the CDR3 is TGTGCCAGCAGCTTAGGAATTACGGTTACTAACACCGGGGAGCTGTTTTTT.

The chain carries TRBV6-1 and TRBJ2-5, with D perhaps matching TRBD1 (7 bases). V lost 5 bases and J 2 bases, leaving 15 bases between the germline ends. The length of the CDR3 is 15 residues. Germline V gene lookup returns CDR1 MNHNS and CDR2 SASEGT. The DNA of the CDR3 is TGTGCCAGCAGTCAGGGGGGTCTTCTACAAGAGACCCAGTACTTC. It translates to CASSQGGLLQETQYF.

The chain joins TRBV9 to TRBJ2-2; D is undetermined. Germline V gene lookup returns CDR1 SGDLS and CDR2 YYNGEE. The CDR3 sequence is 14 residues long. Deletions cut 8 bases from V and 6 bases from J, with 17 bases between. This chain's CDR3 is CASNEIPGAGELFF. DNA of the CDR3: TGTGCCAGTAATGAGATACCCGGTGCCGGGGAGCTGTTTTTT.

V and J are TRBV6-9 and TRBJ2-5, with D perhaps matching TRBD1 or TRBD2 (5 bases each). Germline CDR1 MNHGY, CDR2 SVAAGI. Trimming shortened V by 4 bases and J by 10 bases, and 10 bases separated the two germline ends. The CDR3 is 11 amino acids. This chain's CDR3 is CASSLGTRQYF. The CDR3 region has the DNA TGTGCCAGCAGTTTAGGGACCCGCCAGTACTTC.

J is TRBJ2-7 and V is TRBV6-1; D is uncertain. V was shortened by 6 bases and J by 0 bases, with 15 bases between the two germline ends. Germline values: CDR1 MNHNS, CDR2 SASEGT. The CDR3 contains 15 residues. For the CDR3, the DNA is TGTGCCAGCAGGGTCTCACTGGGGAACTCCTACGAGCAGTACTTC. Translating gives CASRVSLGNSYEQYF.

The chain uses TRBV11-3 and TRBJ2-7, with D possibly matching TRBD1 (5 bases). The CDR3 has 12 residues. Trimming shortened V by 5 bases and J by 3 bases, and 8 bases separated the two germline ends. The germline gives CDR1 SGHNT, CDR2 YENEEA. CDR3 protein: CASSTDSYEQYF. The CDR3, as DNA: TGTGCCAGCAGCACTGACAGCTACGAGCAGTACTTC.

V usage is TRBV7-2 and J usage is TRBJ2-7; 8 bases are a match to TRBD1. This CDR3 has 17 residues. The trim removed 5 bases at V and 3 bases at J, leaving 15 bases unmatched. CDR1 SGHTA and CDR2 FQGNSA come from the germline V gene. For the CDR3, the DNA is TGTGCCAGCAGCCCAACCTCAACAGGGGGTCAACTCTACGAGCAGTACTTC. It is translated as CASSPTSTGGQLYEQYF.

The chain joins TRBV19 to TRBJ2-5; the match to TRBD1 covers 9 bases. CDR1 is LNHDA, CDR2 SQIVND, per germline (reference sequence). This CDR3 contains 13 residues. J was trimmed by 6 bases and V by 7 bases; bases with no gene match: 6. The CDR3 DNA reads as TGTGCCAGTAAAGGGGACAGGGCGAAGACCCAGTACTTC. It specifies CASKGDRAKTQYF.

The chain couples TRBV9 to TRBJ1-1, with 12 bases identical to TRBD1. CDR3 length equals 19 residues. V was clipped by 4 bases and J by 5 bases; unmatched bases: 18. Germline V gives CDR1 SGDLS, CDR2 YYNGEE. In nucleotides, the CDR3 is TGTGCCAGCAGCCAGACGCCCGGGACAGGGGGCGCCTCGGGTACTGAAGCTTTCTTT. It yields the protein CASSQTPGTGGASGTEAFF.

The gene calls are TRBV5-1 and TRBJ2-1, with D perhaps given as TRBD1 or TRBD2 (5 bases each). Germline assignment: CDR1 SGHRS and CDR2 YFSETQ. The CDR3 consists of 13 residues. V shed 5 bases and J shed 8 bases, with 14 bases lying between them. The CDR3 reads CASSSKGSDEQFF. The CDR3 bases are TGCGCCAGCAGTAGCAAGGGGAGCGATGAGCAGTTCTTC.

V gene TRBV5-4 combines with J gene TRBJ2-3, with 9 positions matching TRBD1. V was pared by 2 bases and J by 6 bases, with 10 bases of the junction left unmatched. The germline V gene encodes CDR1 SGHNT and CDR2 YYREEE (reference sequence). This CDR3 spans 16 amino acids. CDR3 protein: CASSFATGGSPDTQYF. The CDR3 DNA reads TGTGCCAGCAGCTTTGCGACAGGGGGAAGTCCCGATACGCAGTATTTT. Together with reference TRBV5-4 and TRBJ2-3, the CDR3 gives the full variable domain: ETGVTQSPTHLIKTRGQQVTLRCSSQSGHNTVSWYQQALGQGPQFIFQYYREEENGRGNFPPRFSGLQFPNYSSELNVNALELDDSALYLCASSFATGGSPDTQYFGPGTRLTVL.

The chain couples TRBV7-6 to TRBJ2-1; D possibly corresponds to TRBD2 (6 bases). CDR1 is SGHVS and CDR2 is FNYEAQ in the germline V gene. CDR3 size: 13 residues. The V end lost 7 bases, the J end lost 8 bases, and 15 bases lay between the germline ends. CDR3 residues: CASTPDYGDEQFF. CDR3 in DNA: TGTGCCAGCACCCCGGACTATGGCGATGAGCAGTTCTTC.

The table lists this clone with a count of one. In nucleotides, the CDR3 is TGTGCCAGCAGCCAAGAGCTAGCGGTTGAGCAGTTCTTC. Its protein product is CASSQELAVEQFF. This chain connects TRBV14 to TRBJ2-1; 7 nucleotides align to TRBD2. This CDR3 has 13 amino acids. Germline assignment: CDR1 SGHDN and CDR2 FVKESK. Unmatched junction bases numbered 2, after V lost 0 bases and J lost 9 bases.

The gene calls are TRBV27 and TRBJ2-5, with D perhaps TRBD1 (6 bases). Trimming cost V 8 bases and J 3 bases, with 13 bases left between them. CDR1 and CDR2 (germline): MNHEY, SMNVEV (reference sequence). The CDR3 extends over 13 amino acids. The CDR3 here is CASSRTAKETQYF. CDR3 nucleotide sequence: TGTGCCAGCTCTCGGACAGCTAAAGAGACCCAGTACTTC.

The chain combines TRBV30 with TRBJ2-3; possible D gene TRBD2, 6 bases. V was shortened by 1 base and J by 1 base, with 9 bases between the two germline ends. The CDR3 has 14 amino acids. Germline V gene lookup returns CDR1 GTSNPN and CDR2 SVGIG (reference sequence). CDR3 sequence (DNA): TGTGCCTGGAGTGGGTGGAGGGGCACAGATACGCAGTATTTT. It codes for CAWSGWRGTDTQYF.

The chain recombines TRBV2 with TRBJ2-2; D remains ambiguous. Trimming shortened V by 6 bases and J by 9 bases, and 14 bases separated the two germline ends. The CDR3 extends over 13 amino acids. The germline V gene encodes CDR1 SNHLY and CDR2 FYNNEI. CDR3 sequence (DNA): TGTGCCAGCAGCTCCGAACGGGCCAGGGAGCTGTTTTTT. Encoded protein: CASSSERARELFF.

This chain links TRBV9 with TRBJ2-3; D gene uncertain. The CDR3 runs to 16 residues. The germline V gene has CDR1 SGDLS and CDR2 YYNGEE. Trimming removed 0 bases at V and 5 bases at J, with 16 bases between. The CDR3 nucleotides are TGTGCCAGCAGCGTAGCATTGGGGTCAGGCGTAGATACGCAGTATTTT. Protein product: CASSVALGSGVDTQYF.